The rows below give T cell receptor beta chains drawn from one sample of a study of metastatic and nonmetastatic thyroid tumors. Via MiXCR, TCRdb re-called the PCR reads. There are about 21,000 clones in the sample; about 30% occur only once, and 15% to 25% lies in the top ten. The specimen was blood. The source of these receptors is a female donor with papillary thyroid cancer or a benign thyroid nodule (not recorded which). Some clones in this sample may be carry-over from other donors' samples. Each CDR3 is given without its conserved first and last residue. Clone sizes are given selectively: once, few, many, or a class where the clone is expanded.

ASTLLGTQNTEAF NA TRBJ1-1 TRBV5-1
ASTPGLRLGSVITDTQY many TRBJ2-3 TRBV6-4
ASSVSNYGYT many TRBJ1-2 TRBV6-1
SAGTGGNTEAF NA TRBJ1-1 TRBV20-1
ASNVGEQPQH many TRBJ1-5 TRBV6-1
ASSLHGLAGVDTQY many TRBJ2-3 TRBV11-2
ASSQGGQGSYEQY NA TRBJ2-7 TRBV6-1
ASSPTEHQPQH many TRBJ1-5 TRBV7-9
ASSERTRQGRDTQY many TRBJ2-3 TRBV25-1
ASSFGLAGESYEQY NA TRBJ2-7 TRBV13
ASSLPGHGEQY many TRBJ2-7 TRBV27
ASSPAAGTGTEAF NA TRBJ1-1 TRBV4-3
ASSLDSLYEQY medium-sized TRBJ2-7 TRBV11-2
ASSQIGLETQY medium-sized TRBJ2-5 TRBV4-1
ASSSTVGGFNQPQH medium-sized TRBJ1-5 TRBV11-2
SATLGRPGNEQF NA TRBJ2-1 TRBV20-1
ASTFGDGGTEAF NA TRBJ1-1 TRBV12-3/TRBV12-4
ASSEGQGGGYT few TRBJ1-2 TRBV2
SAFSGTPEAF many TRBJ1-1 TRBV20-1
ASSQDGLAGVGRGNEQF many TRBJ2-1 TRBV3-1
ASSQGLAGADTQY NA TRBJ2-3 TRBV4-2
SASTGFGNEQF medium-sized TRBJ2-1 TRBV20-1
ASSYSVGDEQY many TRBJ2-7 TRBV6-5
SASLGLSNEQF NA TRBJ2-1 TRBV20-1
ASSITGGGYT NA TRBJ1-2 TRBV7-2
ASSLLAGYTGELF many TRBJ2-2 TRBV28